What follows is one T cell receptor beta chain and its context. Its target is unknown. This specimen comes from a study of T cell responses to AZD1222 COVID-19 vaccine. Study-wide results and limits: Among those given AZD1222, only five or six were seropositive at baseline. Clonal diversity was possibly underestimated, and white British individuals and females predominated among donors. Repertoires were obtained solely post-peak T cell response.

Germline CDR1 reads SEHNR; CDR2 reads FQNEAQ (reference sequence). The CDR3 has 12 amino acids. Trimming removed 5 bases at V and 4 bases at J, with 8 bases between. The data were produced by immunoSEQ multiplex PCR, yet TCRdb's version contains in-frame clones alone and is incomplete. The sample contains more than 50,000 clones, roughly 85% of which appear only once. The J gene is TRBJ1-1, the V gene TRBV7-9; D unresolved. Sequenced here: peripheral blood, sampled on day 0 of AZD1222 vaccination. The TCR sequence derives from an adult in good health. CDR3 nucleotides: TGTGCCAGCAGCCTGACCAGCACTGAAGCTTTCTTT. As protein: CASSLTSTEAFF.